The TCR beta chain described here comes from a study of OX40 agonist ivuxolimab in advanced cancers. Study as a whole: Antecedent anti-PD-1, anti-PD-L1 or anti-CTLA-4 therapy was permissible, with roughly 36% having received some.

Germline V gene lookup returns CDR1 SQVTM and CDR2 ANQGSEA. J lost 4 bases, V lost 0 bases, and 14 bases had no gene match. There are 17 residues in the CDR3. Regarding this clone: The antigen remains unidentified.

Study outcomes and limitations: Clonal expansion was seen in CD4+ and CD8+ blood T cells by week 6 at 0.1 to 3.0 mg/kg.

Some clones are missing from TCRdb's copy, which holds only in-frame ones; the method was immunoSEQ multiplex PCR. The profile shows about 83,000 clones, around four fifths of them singletons. The source was CD4+ or CD8+ T cells sorted from blood, collected in a trial of the OX40 agonist ivuxolimab. This sequence was found in an adult with an advanced solid tumor such as melanoma, head and neck, liver or kidney cancer. This chain links TRBV29-1 with TRBJ1-2, with 7 bases that match TRBD1. The CDR3 DNA follows: TGCAGCGTTGAAGAACCTCACTTTCGAGGGGGCGGCTATGGCTACACCTTC. Amino acid sequence: CSVEEPHFRGGGYGYTF.